A selection of T cell receptor beta chains follows, all from one sample in a study of cytomegalovirus exposure and HLA in healthy donors. Profiling relied on immunoSEQ multiplex PCR, and the TCRdb table lists in-frame clones only, not all of them. This table has over 100,000 clones, approximately 80% appearing once. The sample comprised PBMCs. The receptors originated from a man in his forties in good health and CMV-seropositive. Each CDR3 is given with its conserved first and last residue. The D gene is left open where the match is weak. Rows give clone size only sometimes, using once, few, many, or a class for an expanded clone.

j_gene: TRBJ1-3
abundance: -
v_gene: TRBV6-6
d_gene: -
CDR3nt: TGTGCCAGCAGTTACCGAGCGGGGTCCTCTGGAAACACCATATATTTT
CDR3aa: CASSYRAGSSGNTIYF

j_gene: TRBJ2-1
abundance: -
v_gene: TRBV6-5
d_gene: -
CDR3nt: TGTGCCAGCAGTTACTCGGGCGGGGTATCCTACAATGAGCAGTTCTTC
CDR3aa: CASSYSGGVSYNEQFF

j_gene: TRBJ1-2
abundance: -
v_gene: TRBV6-1
d_gene: TRBD1
CDR3nt: TGTGCCAGCAGATCTACAGGGGGCCAAAATGGCTACACCTTC
CDR3aa: CASRSTGGQNGYTF

j_gene: TRBJ1-1
abundance: -
v_gene: TRBV18
d_gene: -
CDR3nt: TGTGCCAGCTCACCACCGTCCAGGGGGAACACTGAAGCTTTCTTT
CDR3aa: CASSPPSRGNTEAFF

j_gene: TRBJ1-6
abundance: -
v_gene: TRBV6-5
d_gene: -
CDR3nt: TGTGCCAGCAGTTACCAAGGGGGAGAAGGATCACCCCTCCACTTT
CDR3aa: CASSYQGGEGSPLHF

j_gene: TRBJ2-7
abundance: -
v_gene: TRBV6-5
d_gene: -
CDR3nt: TGTGCCAGCAGTTCTTTCAGGGACTCCTACGAGCAGTACTTC
CDR3aa: CASSSFRDSYEQYF

j_gene: TRBJ2-1
abundance: -
v_gene: TRBV9
d_gene: TRBD1
CDR3nt: TGTGCCAGCAGCGACATACAGGGGTACAATGAGCAGTTCTTC
CDR3aa: CASSDIQGYNEQFF

j_gene: TRBJ2-3
abundance: -
v_gene: TRBV29-1
d_gene: -
CDR3nt: TGCAGCGTTTCCCGACGGGGAGGCACAGATACGCAGTATTTT
CDR3aa: CSVSRRGGTDTQYF

j_gene: TRBJ1-2
abundance: few
v_gene: TRBV28
d_gene: -
CDR3nt: TGTGCCAGCAGGACGGACTTAGGAGGCTACACCTTC
CDR3aa: CASRTDLGGYTF

j_gene: TRBJ2-7
abundance: -
v_gene: TRBV5-1
d_gene: -
CDR3nt: TGCGCCAGCAGCTTGGGACAGGCCGCCGGCGAGCAGTACTTC
CDR3aa: CASSLGQAAGEQYF

j_gene: TRBJ1-3
abundance: -
v_gene: TRBV21-1
d_gene: -
CDR3nt: TGTGCCAGCAGCAATCTGGACAGGGCAGCGGGAAACACCATATATTTT
CDR3aa: CASSNLDRAAGNTIYF

j_gene: TRBJ2-5
abundance: -
v_gene: TRBV7-2
d_gene: -
CDR3nt: TGTGCCAGCAGCTTAGCAGGACAGTCCGAGACCCAGTACTTC
CDR3aa: CASSLAGQSETQYF

j_gene: TRBJ2-1
abundance: -
v_gene: TRBV5-8
d_gene: TRBD1
CDR3nt: TGTGCCAGCAGTACGGGATCCAGGGGGTACAATGAGCAGTTCTTC
CDR3aa: CASSTGSRGYNEQFF

j_gene: TRBJ2-5
abundance: -
v_gene: TRBV7-8
d_gene: TRBD2
CDR3nt: TGTGCCAGCAGCCCCCGGGCTAGCGGGAGCCAAGAGACCCAGTACTTC
CDR3aa: CASSPRASGSQETQYF

j_gene: TRBJ1-1
abundance: -
v_gene: TRBV6-5
d_gene: -
CDR3nt: TGTGCCAGCAGTTACTCCGGGGTGAACACTGAAGCTTTCTTT
CDR3aa: CASSYSGVNTEAFF

j_gene: TRBJ2-5
abundance: -
v_gene: TRBV7-8
d_gene: TRBD2
CDR3nt: TGTGCCAGCAGCTTAGGCTCCACGGGACTAGCCTCTGAGACCCAGTACTTC
CDR3aa: CASSLGSTGLASETQYF

j_gene: TRBJ1-5
abundance: -
v_gene: TRBV4-1
d_gene: TRBD1
CDR3nt: TGCGCCAGCAGCCAAGAGACAGGGAATCAGCCCCAGCATTTT
CDR3aa: CASSQETGNQPQHF

j_gene: TRBJ1-5
abundance: -
v_gene: TRBV7-9
d_gene: -
CDR3nt: TGTGCCAGCAGCTTAGTCGTGAGCAATCAGCCCCAGCATTTT
CDR3aa: CASSLVVSNQPQHF

j_gene: TRBJ2-7
abundance: -
v_gene: TRBV14
d_gene: -
CDR3nt: TGTGCCAGCAGCCTTTTGCAGGGAGGCGAGCAGTACTTC
CDR3aa: CASSLLQGGEQYF

j_gene: TRBJ1-4
abundance: -
v_gene: TRBV10-3
d_gene: TRBD1
CDR3nt: TGTGCCATCAGTGATACAGGGGGCCGGGAAAAACTGTTTTTT
CDR3aa: CAISDTGGREKLFF

j_gene: TRBJ2-1
abundance: -
v_gene: TRBV7-3
d_gene: TRBD2
CDR3nt: TGTGCCAGCAGCTTTGGTAGCGGGGTCTACAATGAGCAGTTCTTC
CDR3aa: CASSFGSGVYNEQFF

j_gene: TRBJ2-4
abundance: -
v_gene: TRBV5-4
d_gene: -
CDR3nt: TGTGCCAGCAGCTCCACCCTAGTCAAAAACATTCAGTACTTC
CDR3aa: CASSSTLVKNIQYF

j_gene: TRBJ2-7
abundance: -
v_gene: TRBV7-9
d_gene: TRBD1
CDR3nt: TGTGCCAGCAGCAGGGGACAGGCCTCCTACGAGCAGTACTTC
CDR3aa: CASSRGQASYEQYF

j_gene: TRBJ1-2
abundance: -
v_gene: TRBV6-4
d_gene: TRBD1
CDR3nt: TGTGCCAGCAGTCGGGACAGGGGCTATGGCTACACCTTC
CDR3aa: CASSRDRGYGYTF

j_gene: TRBJ1-3
abundance: -
v_gene: TRBV7-3
d_gene: TRBD1
CDR3nt: TGTGCCAGCAGCCCAGGGACAGGGGTTGGAAACACCATATATTTT
CDR3aa: CASSPGTGVGNTIYF

j_gene: TRBJ2-7
abundance: few
v_gene: TRBV19
d_gene: -
CDR3nt: TGTGCCAGTAGTATAGAGGGAGCCTACGAGCAGTACTTC
CDR3aa: CASSIEGAYEQYF

j_gene: TRBJ2-5
abundance: -
v_gene: TRBV5-6
d_gene: TRBD1
CDR3nt: TGTGCCAGCAGCACTACAGGGGGACAGACCCAGTACTTC
CDR3aa: CASSTTGGQTQYF

j_gene: TRBJ2-1
abundance: -
v_gene: TRBV5-1
d_gene: TRBD2
CDR3nt: TGCGCCAGCACCGGGACTAGCGGATACAATGAGCAGTTCTTC
CDR3aa: CASTGTSGYNEQFF

j_gene: TRBJ1-3
abundance: -
v_gene: TRBV2
d_gene: -
CDR3nt: TGTGCCAGCAGTGAAGTGGCAGGGCGCTTCTCTGGAAACACCATATATTTT
CDR3aa: CASSEVAGRFSGNTIYF

j_gene: TRBJ1-4
abundance: -
v_gene: TRBV9
d_gene: TRBD1
CDR3nt: TGTGCCAGCAGCGTAGAGGGACAGGGGGGAGAAAAACTGTTTTTT
CDR3aa: CASSVEGQGGEKLFF

j_gene: TRBJ1-1
abundance: -
v_gene: TRBV6-6
d_gene: -
CDR3nt: TGTGCCAGCAGTTACTCCGGGAATGAAGCTTTCTTT
CDR3aa: CASSYSGNEAFF

j_gene: TRBJ2-7
abundance: -
v_gene: TRBV7-7
d_gene: TRBD1
CDR3nt: TGTGCTAGCAGCTTGGGGACAGGTGGTTCCGAGCAGTACTTC
CDR3aa: CASSLGTGGSEQYF

j_gene: TRBJ1-3
abundance: -
v_gene: TRBV7-6
d_gene: TRBD1
CDR3nt: TGTGCCAGCAGCTTATTGGCGCAGGGGGCGCCGGCTGGAAACACCATATATTTT
CDR3aa: CASSLLAQGAPAGNTIYF

j_gene: TRBJ2-7
abundance: -
v_gene: TRBV19
d_gene: -
CDR3nt: TGTGCCAGTAGTATAGGACAGGCTTCCTACGAGCAGTACTTC
CDR3aa: CASSIGQASYEQYF

j_gene: TRBJ2-1
abundance: -
v_gene: TRBV18
d_gene: TRBD2
CDR3nt: TGTGCCAGCTCACCCGGGGGGACCTCCGGCAATGAGCAGTTCTTC
CDR3aa: CASSPGGTSGNEQFF

j_gene: TRBJ1-2
abundance: -
v_gene: TRBV9
d_gene: -
CDR3nt: TGTGCCAGCAACGCAGAAATAGACAGAGGAGGCTACACCTTC
CDR3aa: CASNAEIDRGGYTF

j_gene: TRBJ2-5
abundance: -
v_gene: TRBV5-6
d_gene: TRBD2
CDR3nt: TGTGCCAGCAGCCCCCGGGGGGGGGATCGGCAAGAGACCCAGTACTTC
CDR3aa: CASSPRGGDRQETQYF

j_gene: TRBJ2-1
abundance: -
v_gene: TRBV28
d_gene: -
CDR3nt: TGTGCCAGCACCCCCTCTACTCGTACCTACAATGAGCAGTTCTTC
CDR3aa: CASTPSTRTYNEQFF

j_gene: TRBJ2-3
abundance: -
v_gene: TRBV11-2
d_gene: -
CDR3nt: TGTGCCAGCAGCCCTCCCTCGGTAGGGACTAGCACAGATACGCAGTATTTT
CDR3aa: CASSPPSVGTSTDTQYF

j_gene: TRBJ2-7
abundance: -
v_gene: TRBV7-9
d_gene: TRBD1
CDR3nt: TGTGCCAGCAGAAGGACAGGGGGCCTGTACGAGCAGTACTTC
CDR3aa: CASRRTGGLYEQYF

j_gene: TRBJ1-6
abundance: -
v_gene: TRBV6-5
d_gene: -
CDR3nt: TGTGCCAGCAGTTACAAGGGGCCCTCGGATCCCCTCCACTTT
CDR3aa: CASSYKGPSDPLHF